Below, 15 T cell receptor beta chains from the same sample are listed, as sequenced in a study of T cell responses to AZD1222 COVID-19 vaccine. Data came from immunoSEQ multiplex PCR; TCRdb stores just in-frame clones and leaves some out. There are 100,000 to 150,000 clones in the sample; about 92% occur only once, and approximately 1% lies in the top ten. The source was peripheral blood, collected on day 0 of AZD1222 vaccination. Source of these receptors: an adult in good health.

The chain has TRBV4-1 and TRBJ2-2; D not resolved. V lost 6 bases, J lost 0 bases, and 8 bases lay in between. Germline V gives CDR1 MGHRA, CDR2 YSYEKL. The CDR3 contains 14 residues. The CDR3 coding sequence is TGCGCCAGCAGGGACCACTCGAACACCGGGGAGCTGTTTTTT. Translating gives CASRDHSNTGELFF.

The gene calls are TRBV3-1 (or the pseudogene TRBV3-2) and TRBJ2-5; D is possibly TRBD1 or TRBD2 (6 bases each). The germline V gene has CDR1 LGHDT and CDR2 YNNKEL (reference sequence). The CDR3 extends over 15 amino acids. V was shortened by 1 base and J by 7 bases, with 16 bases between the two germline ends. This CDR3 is CASSQVKGGPATQYF. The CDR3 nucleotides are TGTGCCAGCAGCCAAGTCAAGGGGGGCCCAGCGACCCAGTACTTC.

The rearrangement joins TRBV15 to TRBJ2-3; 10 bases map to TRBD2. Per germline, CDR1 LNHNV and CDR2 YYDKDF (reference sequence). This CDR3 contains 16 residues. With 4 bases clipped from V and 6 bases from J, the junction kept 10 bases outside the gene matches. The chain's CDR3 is CATSTAPLAGVDTQYF. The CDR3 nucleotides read TGTGCCACCAGCACCGCCCCCCTAGCGGGAGTGGATACGCAGTATTTT.

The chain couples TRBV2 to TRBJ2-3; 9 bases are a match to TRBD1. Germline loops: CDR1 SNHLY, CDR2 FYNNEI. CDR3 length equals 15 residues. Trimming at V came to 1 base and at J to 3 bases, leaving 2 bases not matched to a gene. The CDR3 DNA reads TGTGCCAGCAGTGAAGTGACAGGGGGGACAGATACGCAGTATTTT. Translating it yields CASSEVTGGTDTQYF.

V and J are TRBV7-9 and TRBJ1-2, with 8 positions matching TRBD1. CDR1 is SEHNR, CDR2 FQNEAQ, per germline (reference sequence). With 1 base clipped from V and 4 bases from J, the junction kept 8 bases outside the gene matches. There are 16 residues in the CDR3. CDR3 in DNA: TGTGCCAGCAGCTTAGTAGCAGGGGGCGTTGTCTATGGCTACACCTTC. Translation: CASSLVAGGVVYGYTF.

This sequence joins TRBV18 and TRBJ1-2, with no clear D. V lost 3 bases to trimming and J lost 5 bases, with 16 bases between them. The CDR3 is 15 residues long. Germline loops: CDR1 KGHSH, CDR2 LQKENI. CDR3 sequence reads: CASSPLAKGSYGYTF. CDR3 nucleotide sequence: TGTGCCAGCTCACCCTTGGCTAAGGGAAGTTATGGCTACACCTTC.

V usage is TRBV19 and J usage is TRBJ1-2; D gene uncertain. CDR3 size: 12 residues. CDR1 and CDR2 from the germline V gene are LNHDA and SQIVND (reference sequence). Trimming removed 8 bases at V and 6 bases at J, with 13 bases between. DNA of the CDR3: TGTGCCAGTGGGTTCTTGCAGGATGGCTACACCTTC. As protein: CASGFLQDGYTF.

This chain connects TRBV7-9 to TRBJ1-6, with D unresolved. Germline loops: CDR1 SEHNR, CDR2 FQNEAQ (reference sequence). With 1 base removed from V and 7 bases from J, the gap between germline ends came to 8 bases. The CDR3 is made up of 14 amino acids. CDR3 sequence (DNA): TGTGCCAGCAGCTTAGATTTACAGAATTCACCCCTCCACTTT. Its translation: CASSLDLQNSPLHF.

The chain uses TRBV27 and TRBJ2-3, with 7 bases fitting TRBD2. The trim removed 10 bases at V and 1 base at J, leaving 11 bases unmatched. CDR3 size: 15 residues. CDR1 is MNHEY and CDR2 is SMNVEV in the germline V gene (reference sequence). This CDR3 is CATLAVGARTDTQYF. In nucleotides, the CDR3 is TGTGCCACTCTAGCGGTGGGTGCTCGCACAGATACGCAGTATTTT.

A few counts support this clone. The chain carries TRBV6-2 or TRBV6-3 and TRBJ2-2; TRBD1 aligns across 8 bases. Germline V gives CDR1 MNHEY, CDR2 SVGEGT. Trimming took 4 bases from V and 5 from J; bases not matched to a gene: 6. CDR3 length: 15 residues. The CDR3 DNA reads TGTGCCAGCAGTTCAAGGACAGGGAGGACCGGGGAGCTGTTTTTT. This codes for CASSSRTGRTGELFF.

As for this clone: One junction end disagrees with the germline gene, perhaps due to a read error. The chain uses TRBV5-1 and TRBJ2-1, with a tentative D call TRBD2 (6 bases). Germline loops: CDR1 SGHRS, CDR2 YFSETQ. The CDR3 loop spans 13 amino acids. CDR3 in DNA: TGCGCCAGCAGCCCGGAGGGTCTCAATAAGCAGTTCTTC. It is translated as CASSPEGLNKQFF.

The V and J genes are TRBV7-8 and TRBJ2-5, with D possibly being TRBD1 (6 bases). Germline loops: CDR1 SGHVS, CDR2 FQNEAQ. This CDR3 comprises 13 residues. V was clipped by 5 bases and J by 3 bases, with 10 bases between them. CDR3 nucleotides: TGTGCCAGCAGCCCAGGGGCAGAAGAGACCCAGTACTTC. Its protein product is CASSPGAEETQYF.

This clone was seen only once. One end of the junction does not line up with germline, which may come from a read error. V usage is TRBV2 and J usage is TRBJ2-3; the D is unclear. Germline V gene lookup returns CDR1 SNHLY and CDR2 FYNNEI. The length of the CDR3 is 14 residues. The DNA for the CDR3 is TGCGCCAGCAGTGTCCAACGGCGCACAGATACGCAGTATTTT. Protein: CASSVQRRTDTQYF.

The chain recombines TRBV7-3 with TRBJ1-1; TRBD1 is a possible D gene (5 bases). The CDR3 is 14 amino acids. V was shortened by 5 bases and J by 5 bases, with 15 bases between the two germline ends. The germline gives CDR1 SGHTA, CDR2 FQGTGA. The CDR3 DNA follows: TGTGCCAGCAGCCCCCAGGGTCTAGTGACTGAAGCTTTCTTT. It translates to CASSPQGLVTEAFF.

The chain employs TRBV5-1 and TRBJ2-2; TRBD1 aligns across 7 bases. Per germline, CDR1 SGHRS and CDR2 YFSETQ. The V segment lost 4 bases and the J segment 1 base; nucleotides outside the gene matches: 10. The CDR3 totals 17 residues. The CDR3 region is CASSQKRTGGNTGELFF. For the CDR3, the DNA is TGCGCCAGCAGCCAAAAAAGGACAGGCGGGAACACCGGGGAGCTGTTTTTT.